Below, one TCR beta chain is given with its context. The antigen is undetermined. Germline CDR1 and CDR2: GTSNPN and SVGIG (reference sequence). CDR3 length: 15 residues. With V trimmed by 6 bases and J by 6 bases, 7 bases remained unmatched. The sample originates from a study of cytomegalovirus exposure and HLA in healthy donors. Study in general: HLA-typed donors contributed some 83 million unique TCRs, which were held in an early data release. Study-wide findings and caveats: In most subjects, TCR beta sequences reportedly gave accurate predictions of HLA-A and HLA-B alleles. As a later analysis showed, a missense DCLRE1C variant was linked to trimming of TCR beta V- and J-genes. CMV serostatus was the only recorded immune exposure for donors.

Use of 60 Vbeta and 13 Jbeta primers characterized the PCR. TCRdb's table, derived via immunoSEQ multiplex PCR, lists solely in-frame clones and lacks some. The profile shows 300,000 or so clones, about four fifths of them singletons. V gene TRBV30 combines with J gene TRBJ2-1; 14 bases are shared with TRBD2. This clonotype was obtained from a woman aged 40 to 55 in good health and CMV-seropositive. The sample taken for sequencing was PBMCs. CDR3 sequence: CACLGTSGGTNEQFF. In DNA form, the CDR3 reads TGTGCCTGCCTCGGGACTAGCGGGGGCACCAATGAGCAGTTCTTC.